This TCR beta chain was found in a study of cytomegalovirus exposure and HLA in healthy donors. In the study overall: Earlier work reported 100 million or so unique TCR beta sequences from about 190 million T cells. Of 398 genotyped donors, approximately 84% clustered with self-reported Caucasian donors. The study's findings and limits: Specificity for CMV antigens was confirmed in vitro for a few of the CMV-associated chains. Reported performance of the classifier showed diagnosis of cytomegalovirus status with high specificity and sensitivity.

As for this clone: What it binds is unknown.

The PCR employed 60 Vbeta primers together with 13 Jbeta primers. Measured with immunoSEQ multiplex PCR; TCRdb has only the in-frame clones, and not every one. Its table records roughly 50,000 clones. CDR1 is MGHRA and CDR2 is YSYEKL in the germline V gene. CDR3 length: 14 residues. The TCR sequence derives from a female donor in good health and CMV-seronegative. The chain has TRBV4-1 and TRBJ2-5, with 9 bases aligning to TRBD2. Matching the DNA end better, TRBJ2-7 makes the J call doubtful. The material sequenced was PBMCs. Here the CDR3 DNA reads TGCGCCAGCAGCCAAGAGCGGGAGGGAAACGAGCAGTACTTC. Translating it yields CASSQEREGNEQYF.